This TCR beta chain was captured in a study of T cell responses to AZD1222 COVID-19 vaccine. Germline CDR1 SGHNT, CDR2 YENEEA. J gave up 2 bases and V 3 bases, and 0 bases lay outside the gene matches. CDR3 size: 14 residues. Only in-frame clones appear in the TCRdb table, and some are missing; sequencing was by immunoSEQ multiplex PCR. The table includes 95,000 to 100,000 clones, over 75% detected once. The input for sequencing was peripheral blood, taken on day 0 of AZD1222 vaccination. This receptor was taken from an adult in good health. V usage is TRBV11-3 and J usage is TRBJ2-7, with 11 bases matching TRBD2. In DNA form, the CDR3 reads TGTGCCAGCAGCTTTAGCGGGAGGGCCTACGAGCAGTACTTC. Translation: CASSFSGRAYEQYF.